Below are 31 T cell receptor beta chains sequenced from a single sample in a study of vaccination and CD4 T cells after COVID-19. Their recognized antigens are unknown. Treatment indicated: approximately nine-day PBMC culture with coronavirus spike peptide pools or control peptides (ViraFEST assay). Once obtained from cultured CD4+ T cells, the DNA was sequenced using the Oncomine TCR Beta short-read assay. TCRdb called the PCR reads again in MiXCR, with one record for every CDR3 protein. The table shows 10,000 or so distinct CDR3 sequences, with roughly two fifths occurring only once. The source material was CD4+ T cells from blood, cultured in vitro, sampled after SARS-CoV-2 vaccination. These TCRs come from a human donor who had recovered from COVID-19.

The chain combines TRBV20-1 with TRBJ2-7; the D gene is possibly TRBD1 (5 bases). This CDR3 region has 13 residues. V lost 5 bases and J 0 bases, leaving 11 bases between the germline ends. Germline assignment: CDR1 DFQATT and CDR2 SNEGSKA (reference sequence). The CDR3 bases are TGCAGTGCTCAGACAGATAGCTCCTACGAGCAGTACTTC. It specifies CSAQTDSSYEQYF.

Sample share makes this clonotype medium-sized. V and J are TRBV24-1 and TRBJ2-3; 7 nucleotides align to TRBD1. CDR1 is KGHDR, CDR2 SFDVKD, per germline. This CDR3 is built from 18 residues. J gave up 1 base and V 3 bases, and 12 bases lay outside the gene matches. This chain's CDR3 is CATSDPTRQGPGTDTQYF. Written as DNA, the CDR3 is TGTGCCACCAGTGATCCCACTAGACAGGGCCCCGGCACAGATACGCAGTATTTT.

This chain links TRBV2 with TRBJ2-6; 9 bases map to TRBD1. Germline CDR1 is SNHLY and CDR2 is FYNNEI. V lost 5 bases to trimming and J lost 4 bases; unmatched junction nucleotides: 6. This CDR3 has 16 amino acids. The CDR3 region is CASSRTGVNGANVLTF. In DNA form, the CDR3 reads TGTGCCAGCAGTAGGACAGGGGTTAACGGGGCCAACGTCCTGACTTTC.

The chain couples TRBV7-9 to TRBJ1-1; D remains unclear. The germline V gene has CDR1 SEHNR and CDR2 FQNEAQ (reference sequence). Deletions cut 7 bases from V and 4 bases from J, with 7 bases between. This CDR3 spans 11 amino acids. CDR3 residues: CASNRGTEAFF. DNA of the CDR3: TGTGCCAGCAACCGGGGCACTGAAGCTTTCTTT.

The chain has TRBV10-3 and TRBJ1-2; 10 bases are shared with TRBD1. This CDR3 spans 13 amino acids. The V gene's germline CDR1 is ENHRY and CDR2 SYGVKD. V was clipped by 6 bases and J by 6 bases; unmatched bases: 4. The CDR3 loop is CAISGQGENGYTF. CDR3 in DNA: TGTGCCATCAGCGGACAGGGGGAGAATGGCTACACCTTC.

CDR3 sequence: CASSSGVASGSYEQYF. CDR3 coding DNA: TGTGCCAGCAGCTCGGGGGTCGCTAGCGGGTCCTACGAGCAGTACTTC. V and J are TRBV5-4 and TRBJ2-7, with 8 positions matching TRBD2. The V segment lost 3 bases and the J segment 1 base; nucleotides outside the gene matches: 9. This CDR3 has 16 amino acids. Germline-derived CDR1 and CDR2 are SGHNT and YYREEE (reference sequence).

The chain joins TRBV5-4 to TRBJ2-7, with TRBD2 as a possible D gene (5 bases). V lost 0 bases to trimming and J lost 6 bases, with 7 bases between them. Germline CDR1 reads SGHNT; CDR2 reads YYREEE (reference sequence). The CDR3 has 12 amino acids. The CDR3 DNA sequence: TGTGCCAGCAGCTTGGTCGGAGGCGAGCAGTACTTC. This codes for CASSLVGGEQYF.

This clonotype showed up just a few times. The chain combines TRBV5-1 with TRBJ2-3; possibly TRBD2 for D (5 bases). Germline CDR1 and CDR2: SGHRS and YFSETQ. Trimming took 2 bases from V and 1 from J, leaving 5 bases between them. The CDR3 is made up of 13 amino acids. The CDR3 coding sequence is TGCGCCAGCAGCTTTAGCGGCACAGATACGCAGTATTTT. It is translated as CASSFSGTDTQYF.

V usage is TRBV19 and J usage is TRBJ2-2, with 8 positions matching TRBD1. Trimming cost V 3 bases and J 7 bases; bases outside gene matches: 10. The germline gives CDR1 LNHDA, CDR2 SQIVND (reference sequence). The CDR3 has 16 amino acids. CDR3 sequence (DNA): TGTGCCAGTAGTATTGGGGCAGGGGGCTATATCGGGGAGCTGTTTTTT. It encodes CASSIGAGGYIGELFF.

The chain uses TRBV19 and TRBJ1-5; D might be TRBD1 (6 bases). From germline, CDR1 is LNHDA and CDR2 SQIVND (reference sequence). The CDR3 loop spans 13 amino acids. Trimming left V 5 bases short and J 4 bases short, with 9 bases between. CDR3 DNA: TGTGCCAGTAGTGGACAGATAAATCAGCCCCAGCATTTT. Its protein product is CASSGQINQPQHF.

The rearrangement uses TRBV7-7 and TRBJ2-2; TRBD2 matches at 9 bases. This CDR3 is built from 16 residues. Trimming cost V 5 bases and J 5 bases; bases outside gene matches: 9. Per the germline V gene, CDR1 is SSHAT and CDR2 is FNYEAQ (reference sequence). CDR3 residues: CASSQIAGAGTGELFF. The CDR3 DNA is TGTGCCAGCAGCCAGATAGCGGGAGCAGGGACCGGGGAGCTGTTTTTT.

The sample holds a few counts of this clonotype. V gene TRBV19 combines with J gene TRBJ1-1; D is ambiguous. Germline V gene sequence: CDR1 LNHDA, CDR2 SQIVND (reference sequence). CDR3 length: 12 residues. The V end lost 3 bases, the J end lost 1 base, and 3 bases lay between the germline ends. CDR3 in amino acids: CASSIGNTEAFF. The CDR3 DNA reads as TGTGCCAGTAGTATCGGGAACACTGAAGCTTTCTTT.

The V and J genes are TRBV19 and TRBJ2-5; possibly TRBD2 for D (6 bases). Germline V gene data show CDR1 as LNHDA and CDR2 as SQIVND (reference sequence). The length of the CDR3 is 15 residues. V dropped 4 bases and J dropped 1 base, with 13 bases sitting between them. CDR3 DNA sequence: TGTGCCAGTAGTAAGCTTGCGGGAATCCAAGAGACCCAGTACTTC. This translates into CASSKLAGIQETQYF.

This clonotype is large. V and J are TRBV15 and TRBJ1-2; D is undetermined. The CDR3 runs to 13 residues. CDR1 is LNHNV and CDR2 is YYDKDF in the germline V gene (reference sequence). The V and J ends lost 3 bases and 2 bases respectively, with 7 bases between them. CDR3 sequence reads: CATSRDQNYGYTF. The CDR3 coding sequence is TGTGCCACCAGCAGGGACCAGAACTATGGCTACACCTTC.

This clonotype was seen only once. The chain employs TRBV11-3 and TRBJ1-1; perhaps TRBD1 as D (6 bases). The CDR3 is made up of 13 amino acids. Germline V gene data show CDR1 as SGHNT and CDR2 as YENEEA. Trimming cost V 8 bases and J 0 bases, with 10 bases left between them. CDR3 in amino acids: CASAQGLNTEAFF. The CDR3 DNA follows: TGTGCCAGCGCACAGGGTTTGAACACTGAAGCTTTCTTT.

J is TRBJ2-3 and V is TRBV7-2, with D unclear. Germline CDR1 is SGHTA and CDR2 is FQGNSA. The CDR3 runs 16 residues. Trimming stripped 1 base from V and 8 bases from J, with 19 bases between. The CDR3 DNA is TGTGCCAGCAGCTTAGGTTTCGGATCAACCAGTAGTACGCAGTATTTT. Protein: CASSLGFGSTSSTQYF.

By proportion, this clonotype is medium-sized. The chain links TRBV11-2 to TRBJ2-3, with D hard to call. Per germline, CDR1 SGHAT and CDR2 FQNNGV. CDR3 length equals 14 residues. Trimming removed 5 bases at V and 4 bases at J, with 13 bases between. Written as DNA, the CDR3 is TGTGCCAGCAGCCAAATACGTGTTGCAGATACGCAGTATTTT. It encodes CASSQIRVADTQYF. Full variable domain (remainder filled in from reference TRBV11-2 and TRBJ2-3): EAGVAQSPRYKIIEKRQSVAFWCNPISGHATLYWYQQILGQGPKLLIQFQNNGVVDDSQLPKDRFSAERLKGVDSTLKIQPAKLEDSAVYLCASSQIRVADTQYFGPGTRLTVL.

The J gene is TRBJ1-1, the V gene TRBV7-2; D unresolved. The CDR3 is 13 residues long. In germline, CDR1 is SGHTA, CDR2 FQGNSA. Trimming removed 5 bases at V and 3 bases at J, with 10 bases between. The CDR3 nucleotides read TGTGCCAGCAGCCCCGGGCAGCACACTGAAGCTTTCTTT. Its protein product is CASSPGQHTEAFF.

This clonotype was seen more than once but under ten times. The rearrangement uses TRBV7-9 and TRBJ1-5, with D maybe TRBD1 (5 bases). V lost 1 base to trimming and J lost 6 bases, with 13 bases between them. This CDR3 contains 15 residues. Germline values: CDR1 SEHNR, CDR2 FQNEAQ (reference sequence). The CDR3 loop reads CASSLDYAGLQPQHF. The CDR3 DNA reads as TGTGCCAGCAGCTTAGATTACGCGGGGCTTCAGCCCCAGCATTTT.

This clonotype was seen a few times. J is TRBJ2-6 and V is TRBV20-1, with no clear D. Trimming took off 1 base at V and 1 base at J, with 5 bases between the two ends. Germline V gene data show CDR1 as DFQATT and CDR2 as SNEGSKA (reference sequence). The CDR3 has 14 residues. This CDR3 is CSARAGSGANVLTF. CDR3 nucleotide sequence: TGCAGTGCTAGAGCCGGTTCTGGGGCCAACGTCCTGACTTTC.

This clonotype was detected only a few times. The V and J genes are TRBV7-2 and TRBJ2-3; TRBD1 aligns across 10 bases. The CDR3 runs to 14 residues. The germline CDR1 and CDR2 sequences are SGHTA and FQGNSA. V lost 6 bases to trimming and J lost 4 bases; unmatched junction nucleotides: 4. CDR3 DNA: TGTGCCAGCAGACGGGGACAGGGGCCAGATACGCAGTATTTT. This translates into CASRRGQGPDTQYF.

The V call is TRBV2, the J call TRBJ1-2, with a weak D call TRBD1 (5 bases). The CDR3 loop spans 16 amino acids. Germline CDR1 reads SNHLY; CDR2 reads FYNNEI. V shed 0 bases and J shed 3 bases, with 14 bases lying between them. Written as DNA, the CDR3 is TGTGCCAGCAGTGAAGCGCGGGCAGGGACGGACTATGGCTACACCTTC. Translation: CASSEARAGTDYGYTF.

The chain recombines TRBV7-2 with TRBJ2-7; D is ambiguous. Trimming left V 1 base short and J 6 bases short, with 4 bases between. The germline gives CDR1 SGHTA, CDR2 FQGNSA. The CDR3 is 11 amino acids. CDR3 region: CTSSLDFEQYF. The CDR3 nucleotides are TGTACCAGCAGCTTAGATTTCGAGCAGTACTTC.

This clonotype turned up a few times. This chain connects TRBV6-1 to TRBJ2-2; D possibly corresponds to TRBD1 (5 bases). The germline CDR1 and CDR2 sequences are MNHNS and SASEGT. The CDR3 extends over 14 amino acids. V was shortened by 3 bases and J by 9 bases, with 14 bases between the two germline ends. CDR3 protein: CASSDVQGIRELFF. The CDR3 DNA reads as TGTGCCAGCAGTGATGTCCAGGGAATCCGGGAGCTGTTTTTT.

The chain carries TRBV6-1 and TRBJ1-2; D call uncertain. Per the germline V gene, CDR1 is MNHNS and CDR2 is SASEGT. There are 13 residues in the CDR3. Trimming removed 7 bases from V and 5 bases from J, with 14 bases in between. The CDR3 bases are TGTGCCAGCAAGGCACAGCGAGCATATGGCTACACCTTC. It specifies CASKAQRAYGYTF.

This clonotype turned up a few times. V is TRBV27 and J is TRBJ1-1; 8 bases fit TRBD1. The CDR3 consists of 16 residues. Germline V gives CDR1 MNHEY, CDR2 SMNVEV (reference sequence). The J segment lost 2 bases and the V segment lost 4 bases, leaving 9 bases of the junction unmatched. In nucleotides, the CDR3 is TGTGCCAGCAGTTCGATACTGGACAGGGTCAACACTGAAGCTTTCTTT. It specifies CASSSILDRVNTEAFF.

The rearrangement uses TRBV28 and TRBJ1-1; 9 bases are shared with TRBD1. CDR3 length: 16 amino acids. CDR1 MDHEN and CDR2 SYDVKM come from the germline V gene. The trim removed 4 bases at V and 1 base at J, leaving 7 bases unmatched. CDR3 DNA: TGTGCCAGCAGTTCCCCACCGGGACAGGGGAACACTGAAGCTTTCTTT. Translation: CASSSPPGQGNTEAFF.

The chain is built from TRBV27 and TRBJ1-2; 7 bases map to TRBD1. Germline values: CDR1 MNHEY, CDR2 SMNVEV (reference sequence). V was pared by 7 bases and J by 4 bases, with 6 bases of the junction left unmatched. The CDR3 loop spans 13 amino acids. The CDR3 here is CASTGRGFYGYTF. CDR3 DNA sequence: TGTGCCAGCACCGGCAGGGGGTTCTATGGCTACACCTTC.

The chain links TRBV27 to TRBJ1-5, with D perhaps matching TRBD1 (6 bases). Germline V CDR1 and CDR2: MNHEY, SMNVEV (reference sequence). CDR3 length: 16 residues. Between the trimmed V and J ends, which lost 6 bases and 6 bases, there was a span of 21 bases. The CDR3 reads CASRSPGGGRSQPQHF. The DNA of the CDR3 is TGTGCCAGCAGAAGCCCGGGGGGGGGGCGCAGTCAGCCCCAGCATTTT.

The genes are TRBV6-1 and TRBJ1-1; D perhaps matches TRBD1 (5 bases). V was trimmed by 6 bases and J by 6 bases, leaving 14 bases between them. The CDR3 loop spans 13 amino acids. The germline gives CDR1 MNHNS, CDR2 SASEGT. The CDR3, as DNA: TGTGCCAGCAGCGGCAGCGGGACGGCTGAAGCTTTCTTT. Translating it yields CASSGSGTAEAFF.

This clonotype was detected only a few times. This chain joins TRBV7-2 and TRBJ1-3; no definite D call. V was cut by 5 bases and J by 0 bases, with 14 bases left in between. The germline V gene has CDR1 SGHTA and CDR2 FQGNSA. The CDR3 consists of 16 residues. The DNA for the CDR3 is TGTGCCAGCAGCCCCGCGGTGAGGAGCTCTGGAAACACCATATATTTT. This sequence encodes CASSPAVRSSGNTIYF. The full variable domain, its missing parts supplied by reference TRBV7-2 and TRBJ1-3, is GAGVSQSPSNKVTEKGKDVELRCDPISGHTALYWYRQSLGQGLEFLIYFQGNSAPDKSGLPSDRFSAERTGGSVSTLTIQRTQQEDSAVYLCASSPAVRSSGNTIYFGEGSWLTVV.